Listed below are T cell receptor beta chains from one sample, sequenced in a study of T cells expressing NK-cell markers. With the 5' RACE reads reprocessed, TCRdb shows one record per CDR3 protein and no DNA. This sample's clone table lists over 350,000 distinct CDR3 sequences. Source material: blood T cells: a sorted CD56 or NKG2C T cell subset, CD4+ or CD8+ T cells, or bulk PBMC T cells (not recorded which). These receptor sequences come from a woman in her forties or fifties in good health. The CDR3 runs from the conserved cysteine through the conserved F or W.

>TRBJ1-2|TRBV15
CATSRVRQDYGYTF
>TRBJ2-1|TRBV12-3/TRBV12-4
CASSLGSKAYNEQFF
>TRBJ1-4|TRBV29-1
CSVSTGRRGRGEKLFF
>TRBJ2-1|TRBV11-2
CASSLAAGVANEQFF
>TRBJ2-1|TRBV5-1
CASSLEWALYNEQFF
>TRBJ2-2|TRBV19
CASRDGVGGNTGELFF
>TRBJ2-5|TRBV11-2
CASSWEVETQYF
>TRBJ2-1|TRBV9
CASSVALSSYNEQFF
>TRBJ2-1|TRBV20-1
CSAQPPQPNYNEQFF
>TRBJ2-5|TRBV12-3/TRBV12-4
CASSLGLYETQYF
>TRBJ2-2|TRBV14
CASSEGQLNTGELFF
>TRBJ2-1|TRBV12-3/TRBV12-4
CASRYLWRPLGEQFF
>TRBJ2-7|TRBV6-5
CASSYSNGNSYEQYF
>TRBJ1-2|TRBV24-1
CATSDPTRIYGYTF
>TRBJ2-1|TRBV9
CASSPTSGRAYEQFF
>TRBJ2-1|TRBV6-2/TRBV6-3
CASSATSRNEQFF
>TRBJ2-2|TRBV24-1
CATKDRTTGELFF
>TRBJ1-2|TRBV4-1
CASSQDLGQPNYGYTF
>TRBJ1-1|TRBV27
CASRQRTGPMNTEAFF
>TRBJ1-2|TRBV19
CASSTPTVALRGYTF
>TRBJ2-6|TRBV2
CASSAVPDKIPSGANVLTF
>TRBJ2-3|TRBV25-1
CASSGPPSGIDTDTQYF
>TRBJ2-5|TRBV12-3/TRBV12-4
CASSRQGAGYETQYF
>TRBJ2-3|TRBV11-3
CATEDGRAGDTQYF
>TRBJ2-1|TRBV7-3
CASSLIGHDEQFF
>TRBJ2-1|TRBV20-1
CSASSSGSRSYNEQFF
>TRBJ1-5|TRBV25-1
CASSEEQIYQPQHF
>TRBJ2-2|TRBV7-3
CASSLISTGELFF
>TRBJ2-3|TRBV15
CAVSGTGMFWRTDTQYF
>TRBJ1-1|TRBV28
CASRHDGNTEAFF
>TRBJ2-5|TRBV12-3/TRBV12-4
CASTQDRVQETQYF
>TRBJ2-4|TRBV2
CASSVSAFLGPIAAKNIQYF
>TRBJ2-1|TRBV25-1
CASSEEVAGNEQFF
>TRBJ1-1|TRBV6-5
CASSYYGTGGGEAFF
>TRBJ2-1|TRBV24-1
CATSDRGTSSEQFF
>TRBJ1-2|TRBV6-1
CASSESGRGGYGYTF
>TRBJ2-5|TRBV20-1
CSAGKLAPKGETQYF
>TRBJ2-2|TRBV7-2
CASSLEATGGELFF
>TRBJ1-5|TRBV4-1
CASSQEGRDSHQPQHF
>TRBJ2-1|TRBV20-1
CSAIEALAASYNEQFF